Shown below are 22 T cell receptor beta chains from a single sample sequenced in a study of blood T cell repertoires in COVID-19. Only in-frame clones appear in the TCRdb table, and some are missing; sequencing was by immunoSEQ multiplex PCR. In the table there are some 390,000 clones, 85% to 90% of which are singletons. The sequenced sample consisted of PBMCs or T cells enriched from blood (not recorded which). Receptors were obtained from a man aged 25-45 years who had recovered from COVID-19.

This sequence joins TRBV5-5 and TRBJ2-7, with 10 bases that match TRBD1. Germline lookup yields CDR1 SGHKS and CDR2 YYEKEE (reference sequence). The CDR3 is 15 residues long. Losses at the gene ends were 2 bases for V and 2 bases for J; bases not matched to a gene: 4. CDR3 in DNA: TGTGCCAGCAGCTTTCGTGGGACAGGGGCCTACGAGCAGTACTTC. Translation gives CASSFRGTGAYEQYF.

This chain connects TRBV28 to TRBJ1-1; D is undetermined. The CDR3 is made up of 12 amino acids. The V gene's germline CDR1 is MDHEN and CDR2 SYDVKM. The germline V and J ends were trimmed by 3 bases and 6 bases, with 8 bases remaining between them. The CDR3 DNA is TGTGCCAGCAGTTTCCCCGGTGCTGAAGCTTTCTTT. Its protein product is CASSFPGAEAFF.

This chain's CDR3 is CASSQPGLPIQYF. CDR3 nucleotides: TGTGCCAGCAGCCAACCCGGACTACCTATTCAGTACTTC. The chain joins TRBV5-8 to TRBJ2-4; D might be TRBD2 (6 bases). The germline CDR1 and CDR2 sequences are SGHTS and YDEGEE. V lost 4 bases to trimming and J lost 10 bases, with 15 bases between them. This CDR3 spans 13 amino acids.

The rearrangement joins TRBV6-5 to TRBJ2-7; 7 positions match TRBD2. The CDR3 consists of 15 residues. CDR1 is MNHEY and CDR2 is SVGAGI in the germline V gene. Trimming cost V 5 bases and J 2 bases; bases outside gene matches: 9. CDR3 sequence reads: CASSPSLGGAYEQYF. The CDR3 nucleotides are TGTGCCAGCAGTCCCTCTCTGGGAGGGGCCTACGAGCAGTACTTC.

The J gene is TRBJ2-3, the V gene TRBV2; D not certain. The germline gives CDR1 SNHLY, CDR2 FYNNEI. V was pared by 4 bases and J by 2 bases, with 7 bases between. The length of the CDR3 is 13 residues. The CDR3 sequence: CASSVSPTDTQYF. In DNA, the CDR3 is TGTGCCAGCAGTGTGAGTCCCACAGATACGCAGTATTTT.

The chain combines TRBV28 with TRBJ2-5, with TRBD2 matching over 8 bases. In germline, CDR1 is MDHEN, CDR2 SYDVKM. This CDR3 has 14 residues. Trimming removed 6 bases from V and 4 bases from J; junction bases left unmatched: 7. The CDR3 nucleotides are TGTGCCAGCAGCGTAGCGGGATTAAGAGAGACCCAGTACTTC. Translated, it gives CASSVAGLRETQYF.

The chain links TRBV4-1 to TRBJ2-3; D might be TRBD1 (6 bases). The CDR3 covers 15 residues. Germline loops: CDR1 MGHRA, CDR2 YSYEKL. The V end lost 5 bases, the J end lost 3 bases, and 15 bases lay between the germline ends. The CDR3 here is CASSWNRARTDTQYF. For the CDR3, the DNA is TGCGCCAGCAGCTGGAACAGGGCGCGGACAGATACGCAGTATTTT.

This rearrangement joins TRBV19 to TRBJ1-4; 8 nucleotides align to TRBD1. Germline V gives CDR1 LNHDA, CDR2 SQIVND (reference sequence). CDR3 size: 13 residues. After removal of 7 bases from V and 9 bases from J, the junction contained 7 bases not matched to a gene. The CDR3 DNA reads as TGTGCCAGTACGGACAGGGATCCTCAAAAACTGTTTTTT. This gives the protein CASTDRDPQKLFF.

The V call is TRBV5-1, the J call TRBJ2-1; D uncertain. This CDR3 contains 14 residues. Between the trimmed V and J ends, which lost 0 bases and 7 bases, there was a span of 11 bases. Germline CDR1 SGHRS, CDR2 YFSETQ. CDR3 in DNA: TGCGCCAGCAGCTTGGCCGTCCCTCAGAATGAGCAGTTCTTC. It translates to CASSLAVPQNEQFF.

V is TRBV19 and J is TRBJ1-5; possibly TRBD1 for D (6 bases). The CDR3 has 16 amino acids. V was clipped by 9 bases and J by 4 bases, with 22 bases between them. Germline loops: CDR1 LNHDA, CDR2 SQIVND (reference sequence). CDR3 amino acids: CASRSPRGMGNQPQHF. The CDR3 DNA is TGTGCCAGCCGCTCCCCCAGGGGTATGGGGAATCAGCCCCAGCATTTT.

The CDR3 DNA follows: TGTGCCAGTAGTATTGGCTCTAATTCACCCCTCCACTTT. Residues: CASSIGSNSPLHF. The chain employs TRBV19 and TRBJ1-6; D is unresolved. This CDR3 has 13 residues. The V gene's germline CDR1 is LNHDA and CDR2 SQIVND (reference sequence). The ends were cut back, 3 bases at V and 6 bases at J, with 6 bases in the middle.

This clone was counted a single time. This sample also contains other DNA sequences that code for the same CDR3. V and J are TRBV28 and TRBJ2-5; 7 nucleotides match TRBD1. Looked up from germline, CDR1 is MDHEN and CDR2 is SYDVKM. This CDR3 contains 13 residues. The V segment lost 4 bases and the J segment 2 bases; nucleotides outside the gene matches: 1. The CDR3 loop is CASSSGQQETQYF. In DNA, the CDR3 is TGTGCCAGCAGTTCGGGACAGCAAGAGACCCAGTACTTC.

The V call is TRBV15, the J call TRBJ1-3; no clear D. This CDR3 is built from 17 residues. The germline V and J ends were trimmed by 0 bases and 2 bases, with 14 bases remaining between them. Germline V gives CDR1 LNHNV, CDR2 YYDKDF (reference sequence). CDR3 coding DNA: TGTGCCACCAGCAGAGATTGGCTTGGCGGCGCTGGAAACACCATATATTTT. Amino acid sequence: CATSRDWLGGAGNTIYF.

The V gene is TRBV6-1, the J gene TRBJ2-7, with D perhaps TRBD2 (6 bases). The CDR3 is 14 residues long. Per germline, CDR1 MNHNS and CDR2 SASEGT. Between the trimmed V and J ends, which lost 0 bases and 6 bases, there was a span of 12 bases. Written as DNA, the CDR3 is TGTGCCAGCAGTGAAGCGGGACTGACATCCGAGCAGTACTTC. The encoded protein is CASSEAGLTSEQYF.

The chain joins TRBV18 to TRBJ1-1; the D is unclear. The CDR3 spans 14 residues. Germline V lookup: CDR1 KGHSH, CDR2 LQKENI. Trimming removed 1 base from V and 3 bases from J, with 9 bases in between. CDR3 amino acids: CASSPRTGDTEAFF. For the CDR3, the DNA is TGTGCCAGCTCACCACGTACCGGGGACACTGAAGCTTTCTTT.

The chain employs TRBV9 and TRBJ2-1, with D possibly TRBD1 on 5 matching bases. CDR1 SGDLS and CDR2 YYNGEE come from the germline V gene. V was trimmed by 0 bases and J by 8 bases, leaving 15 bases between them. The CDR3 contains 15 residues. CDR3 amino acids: CASSVVGDLGDEQFF. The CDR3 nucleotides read TGTGCCAGCAGCGTAGTAGGCGATCTAGGGGATGAGCAGTTCTTC.

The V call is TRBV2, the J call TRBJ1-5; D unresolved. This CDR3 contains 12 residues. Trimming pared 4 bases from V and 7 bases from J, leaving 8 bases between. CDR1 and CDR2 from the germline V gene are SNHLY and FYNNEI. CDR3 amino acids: CASSGGIQPQHF. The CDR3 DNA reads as TGTGCCAGCAGTGGAGGGATCCAGCCCCAGCATTTT.

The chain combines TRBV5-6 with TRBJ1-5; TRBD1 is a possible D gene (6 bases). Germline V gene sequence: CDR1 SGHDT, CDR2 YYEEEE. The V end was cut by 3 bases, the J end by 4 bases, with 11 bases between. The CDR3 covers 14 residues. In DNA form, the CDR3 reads TGTGCCAGCAGCTGGGGGCACGGTAATCAGCCCCAGCATTTT. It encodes CASSWGHGNQPQHF.

This CDR3 is CASGTRRGDIQYF. DNA for the CDR3: TGTGCCAGCGGAACCCGGCGGGGGGACATTCAGTACTTC. This rearrangement joins TRBV6-5 to TRBJ2-4; 8 nucleotides align to TRBD2. This CDR3 contains 13 residues. With 8 bases clipped from V and 8 bases from J, the junction kept 8 bases outside the gene matches. From germline, CDR1 is MNHEY and CDR2 SVGAGI.

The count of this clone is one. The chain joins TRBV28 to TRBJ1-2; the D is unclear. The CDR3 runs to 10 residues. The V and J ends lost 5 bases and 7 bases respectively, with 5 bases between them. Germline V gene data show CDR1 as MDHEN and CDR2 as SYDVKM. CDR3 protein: CASSGSGYTF. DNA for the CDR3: TGTGCCAGCAGTGGTAGTGGCTACACCTTC.

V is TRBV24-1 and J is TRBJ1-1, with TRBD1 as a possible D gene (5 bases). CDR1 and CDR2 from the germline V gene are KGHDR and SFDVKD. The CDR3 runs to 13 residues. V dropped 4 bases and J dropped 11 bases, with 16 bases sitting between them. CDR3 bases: TGTGCCACCAGTGAGCGGGGGACCAACATTGCTTTCTTT. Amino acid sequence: CATSERGTNIAFF.

The CDR3 is CASRRTGGGYNEQFF. CDR3 sequence (DNA): TGTGCCAGCAGAAGGACAGGGGGGGGCTACAATGAGCAGTTCTTC. The genes are TRBV3-1 (or the pseudogene TRBV3-2) and TRBJ2-1; 10 nucleotides align to TRBD1. CDR1 LGHDT and CDR2 YNNKEL come from the germline V gene (reference sequence). The CDR3 has 15 residues. Trimming at V came to 6 bases and at J to 3 bases, leaving 5 bases not matched to a gene.